This TCR beta chain was identified in a study of T cell clonotyping in hematopoietic cell transplantation. Indicated time point: recipient sample about 28 days before transplant, after cytoreduction. The germline CDR1 and CDR2 sequences are GTSNPN and SVGIG (reference sequence). V was shortened by 5 bases and J by 1 base, with 29 bases between the two germline ends. This CDR3 spans 19 amino acids. Measured with immunoSEQ multiplex PCR; TCRdb has only the in-frame clones, and not every one. This sample carries about 80,000 clones, approximately 95% of them seen once, and the ten largest clones take 1.5% to 2%.

Sequenced here: peripheral blood mononuclear cells, sampled before stem cell transplant. The chain employs TRBV30 and TRBJ1-2, with D maybe TRBD1 (6 bases). This receptor was taken from a woman aged 45-65 years with acute myeloid leukemia. Some clones in this sample may be carry-over from other donors' samples. The DNA of the CDR3 is TGTGCCTGGGCTCGTTGGGCAGGGGACCTTCTATCCGTTAACTATGGCTACACCTTC. This translates into CAWARWAGDLLSVNYGYTF.